This T cell receptor (beta chain) comes out of a study of T cell changes during pregnancy in multiple sclerosis. The germline CDR1 and CDR2 sequences are MNHNS and SASEGT. The CDR3 loop spans 15 amino acids. Unmatched junction bases numbered 10, after V lost 8 bases and J lost 1 base. Clones were read by immunoSEQ multiplex PCR, and TCRdb kept only the in-frame ones, dropping some. The sample lists over 40,000 clones; more than 75% were seen once. The sequence derives from a female donor in good health, enrolled as a control in a pregnancy study. The chain employs TRBV6-1 and TRBJ1-2, with 7 bases aligning to TRBD1. The starting material was CD8+ T cells from peripheral blood mononuclear cells, obtained after pregnancy. The CDR3 DNA is TGTGCCAGCGCTCTCGGGGACAGCTTTAACTATGGCTACACCTTC. This codes for CASALGDSFNYGYTF.